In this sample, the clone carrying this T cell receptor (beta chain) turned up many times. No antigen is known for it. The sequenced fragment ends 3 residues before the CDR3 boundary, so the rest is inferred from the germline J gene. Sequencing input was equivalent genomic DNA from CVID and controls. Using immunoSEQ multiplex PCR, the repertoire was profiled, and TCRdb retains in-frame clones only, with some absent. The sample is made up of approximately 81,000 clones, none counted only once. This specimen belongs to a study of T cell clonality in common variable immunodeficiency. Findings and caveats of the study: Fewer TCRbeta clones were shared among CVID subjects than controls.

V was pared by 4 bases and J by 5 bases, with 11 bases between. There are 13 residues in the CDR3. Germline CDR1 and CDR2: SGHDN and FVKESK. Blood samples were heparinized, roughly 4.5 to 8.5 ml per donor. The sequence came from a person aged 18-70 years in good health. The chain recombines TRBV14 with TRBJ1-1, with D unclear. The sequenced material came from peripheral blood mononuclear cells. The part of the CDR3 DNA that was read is TGTGCCAGCAGCCTTACTTCGGGTACTGAA. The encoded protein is CASSLTSGTE. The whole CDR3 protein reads CASSLTSGTEAFF.